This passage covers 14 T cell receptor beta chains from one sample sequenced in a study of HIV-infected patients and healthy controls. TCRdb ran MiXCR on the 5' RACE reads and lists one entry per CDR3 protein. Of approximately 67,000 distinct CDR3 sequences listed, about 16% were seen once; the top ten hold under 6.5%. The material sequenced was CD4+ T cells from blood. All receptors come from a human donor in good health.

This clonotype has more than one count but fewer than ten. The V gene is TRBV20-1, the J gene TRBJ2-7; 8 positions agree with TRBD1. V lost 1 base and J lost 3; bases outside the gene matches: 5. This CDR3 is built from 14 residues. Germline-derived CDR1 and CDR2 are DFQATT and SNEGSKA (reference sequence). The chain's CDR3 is CSARGGTGLYEQYF. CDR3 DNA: TGCAGTGCTAGAGGAGGGACAGGCCTCTACGAGCAGTACTTC.

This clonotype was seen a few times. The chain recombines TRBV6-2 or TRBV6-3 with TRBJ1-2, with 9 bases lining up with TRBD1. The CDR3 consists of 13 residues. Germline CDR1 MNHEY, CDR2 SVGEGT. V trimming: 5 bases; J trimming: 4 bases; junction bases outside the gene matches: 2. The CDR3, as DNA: TGTGCCAGCAGTCTGACAGGGGGCTATGGCTACACCTTC. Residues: CASSLTGGYGYTF.

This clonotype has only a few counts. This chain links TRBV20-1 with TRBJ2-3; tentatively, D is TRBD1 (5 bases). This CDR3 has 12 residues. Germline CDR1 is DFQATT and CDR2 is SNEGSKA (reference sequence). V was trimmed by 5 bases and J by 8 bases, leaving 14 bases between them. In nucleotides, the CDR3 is TGCAGTGCTCCTGTCGGTAGGGGTACGCAGTATTTT. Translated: CSAPVGRGTQYF.

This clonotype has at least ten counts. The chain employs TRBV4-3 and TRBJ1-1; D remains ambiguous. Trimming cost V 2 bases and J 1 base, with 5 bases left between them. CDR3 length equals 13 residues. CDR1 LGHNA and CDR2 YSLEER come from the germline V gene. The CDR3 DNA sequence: TGCGCCAGCAGCCAACAAGAGAACACTGAAGCTTTCTTT. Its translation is CASSQQENTEAFF.

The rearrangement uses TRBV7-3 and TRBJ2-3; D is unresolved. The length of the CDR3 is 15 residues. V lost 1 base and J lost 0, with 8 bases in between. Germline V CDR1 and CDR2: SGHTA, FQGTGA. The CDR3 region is CASSLNPGSTDTQYF. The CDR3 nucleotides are TGTGCCAGCAGCTTAAATCCGGGCAGCACAGATACGCAGTATTTT.

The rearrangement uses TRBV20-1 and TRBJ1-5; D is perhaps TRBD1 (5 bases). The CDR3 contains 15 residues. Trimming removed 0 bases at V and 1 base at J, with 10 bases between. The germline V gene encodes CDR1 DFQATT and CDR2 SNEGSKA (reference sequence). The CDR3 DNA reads TGCAGTGCTAGAGATTCCAGGGTGAGCAATCAGCCCCAGCATTTT. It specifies CSARDSRVSNQPQHF.

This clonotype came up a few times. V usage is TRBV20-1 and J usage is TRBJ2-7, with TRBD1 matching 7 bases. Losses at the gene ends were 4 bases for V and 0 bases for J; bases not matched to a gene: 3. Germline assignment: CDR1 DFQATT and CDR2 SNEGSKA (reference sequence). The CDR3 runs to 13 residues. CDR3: CSATPGGSYEQYF. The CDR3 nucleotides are TGCAGTGCTACCCCAGGGGGCTCCTACGAGCAGTACTTC.

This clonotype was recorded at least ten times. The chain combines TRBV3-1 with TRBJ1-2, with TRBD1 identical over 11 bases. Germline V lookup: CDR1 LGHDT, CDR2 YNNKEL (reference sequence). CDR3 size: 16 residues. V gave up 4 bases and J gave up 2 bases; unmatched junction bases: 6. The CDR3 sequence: CASSRRDRGRNYGYTF. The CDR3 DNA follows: TGTGCCAGCAGCCGCCGGGACAGGGGGAGGAACTATGGCTACACCTTC.

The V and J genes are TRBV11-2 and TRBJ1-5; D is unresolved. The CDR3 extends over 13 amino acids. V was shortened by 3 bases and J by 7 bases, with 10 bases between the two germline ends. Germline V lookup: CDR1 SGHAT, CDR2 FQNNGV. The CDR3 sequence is CASSLAASQPQHF. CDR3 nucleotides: TGTGCCAGCAGCTTGGCTGCAAGCCAGCCCCAGCATTTT.

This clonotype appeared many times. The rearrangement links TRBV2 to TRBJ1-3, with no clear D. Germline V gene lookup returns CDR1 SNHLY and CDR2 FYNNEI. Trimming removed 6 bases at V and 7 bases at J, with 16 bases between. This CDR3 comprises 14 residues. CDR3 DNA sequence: TGTGCCAGCAGGAGGATGGAGGGAGGCAACACCATATATTTT. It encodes CASRRMEGGNTIYF.

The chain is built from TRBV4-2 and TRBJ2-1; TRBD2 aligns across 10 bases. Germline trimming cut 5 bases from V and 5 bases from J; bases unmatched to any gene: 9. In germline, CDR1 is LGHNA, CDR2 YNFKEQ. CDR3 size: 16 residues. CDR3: CASSERTSGEDNEQFF. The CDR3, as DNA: TGTGCCAGCAGCGAGAGAACTAGCGGGGAAGACAATGAGCAGTTCTTC.

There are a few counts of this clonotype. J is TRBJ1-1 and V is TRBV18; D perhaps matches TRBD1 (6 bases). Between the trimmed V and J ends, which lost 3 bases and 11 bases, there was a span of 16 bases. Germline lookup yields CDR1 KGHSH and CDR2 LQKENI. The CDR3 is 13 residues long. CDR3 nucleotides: TGTGCCAGCTCACCCAGGGACAATCTTGAGGCTTTCTTT. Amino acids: CASSPRDNLEAFF.

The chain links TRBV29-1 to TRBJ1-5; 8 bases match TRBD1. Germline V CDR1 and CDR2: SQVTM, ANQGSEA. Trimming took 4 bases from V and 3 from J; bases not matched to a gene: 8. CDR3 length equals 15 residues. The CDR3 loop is CSVVTETGVNQPQHF. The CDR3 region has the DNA TGCAGCGTTGTGACCGAGACAGGGGTCAATCAGCCCCAGCATTTT.

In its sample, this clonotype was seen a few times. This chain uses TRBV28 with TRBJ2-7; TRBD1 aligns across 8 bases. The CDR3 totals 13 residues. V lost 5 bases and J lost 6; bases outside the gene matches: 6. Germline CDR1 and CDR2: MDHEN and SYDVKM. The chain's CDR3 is CASSPRTGREQYF. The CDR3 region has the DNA TGTGCCAGCAGTCCTCGGACAGGGCGCGAGCAGTACTTC.